The clone carrying this TCR beta chain showed up just a few times. Antigen unknown. This entry is derived from a study of CD8 T cells in ankylosing spondylitis. Trimming cost V 1 base and J 5 bases; bases outside gene matches: 6. The CDR3 sequence is 16 residues long. CDR1 SGHAT and CDR2 FQNNGV come from the germline V gene. Whole-study findings and limits: Eight highly homologous variants formed a TCR beta motif that appeared characteristic of ankylosing spondylitis blood. CD8+ by phenotype, disease-linked clones were relatively rare in peripheral blood. The authors reported significant enrichment of disease-linked clones in matched ankylosing spondylitis synovial fluid.

TCR beta libraries were made by quantitative 5'-RACE with molecular barcodes. One entry per CDR3 protein, called by TCRdb with MiXCR from the 5' RACE reads. The repertoire holds about 540,000 distinct CDR3 sequences, with roughly 12% as singletons. V and J are TRBV11-2 and TRBJ2-3; 10 positions agree with TRBD2. The clonotype comes from a male donor with ankylosing spondylitis. Source material: blood, either unsorted or a sorted T cell fraction (not recorded which). CDR3 loop: CASSLGLAGAVDTQYF. The CDR3 bases are TGTGCCAGCAGCTTAGGGCTAGCGGGAGCGGTAGATACGCAGTATTTT. Complete variable domain (other parts from reference TRBV11-2 and TRBJ2-3): EAGVAQSPRYKIIEKRQSVAFWCNPISGHATLYWYQQILGQGPKLLIQFQNNGVVDDSQLPKDRFSAERLKGVDSTLKIQPAKLEDSAVYLCASSLGLAGAVDTQYFGPGTRLTVL.